The T cell receptor beta chain under discussion was sequenced for a study of CD8 T cells in Susac syndrome. Regarding the study as a whole: An acknowledgment was made by the study that its TCR sequencing and HLA analysis involved relatively few individuals.

The CDR3 runs to 15 residues. The trim removed 6 bases at V and 8 bases at J, leaving 7 bases unmatched. The multiple sclerosis control group comprised treatment-naive patients with stable or active relapsing-remitting disease. The TEMRA cells underwent FACS enrichment, while the CD8+ and CD4+ T cells underwent negative isolation. This clonotype was recorded only once. Its antigen is currently unknown. RNA amounts of roughly 0.45 to 1 ug underwent reverse transcription with random hexamers. The amplification used immunoSEQ multiplex PCR on TCR beta CDR3; it spanned 54 Vbeta and 13 Jbeta. In TCRdb, the immunoSEQ multiplex PCR reads were re-called with MiXCR into one record per CDR3 protein. The sample records about 210,000 distinct CDR3 sequences, about 95% being singletons.

The chain employs TRBV12-3 or TRBV12-4 and TRBJ2-1, with 13 bases identical to TRBD2. The receptor was derived from a human donor with multiple sclerosis. Sequenced material: CD4+ T cells from PBMCs. The CDR3, as DNA: TGTGCCAGCAGGCGGACTAGCGGGAGTAACGATGAGCAGTTCTTC. The encoded protein is CASRRTSGSNDEQFF.